Below are 2 T cell receptor beta chains sequenced from a single sample in a study of cytomegalovirus exposure and HLA in healthy donors. PCR primers comprised 60 Vbeta and 13 Jbeta primers. Using immunoSEQ multiplex PCR, the repertoire was profiled, and TCRdb retains in-frame clones only, with some absent. Among around 140,000 clones listed, about four fifths were seen once. Sequencing used PBMCs. These receptor sequences come from a male donor in good health and CMV-seronegative.

The rearrangement links TRBV15 to TRBJ2-1; 7 nucleotides line up with TRBD2. V lost 0 bases and J lost 8; bases outside the gene matches: 7. CDR1 and CDR2 (germline): LNHNV, YYDKDF (reference sequence). The CDR3 covers 15 residues. Written as DNA, the CDR3 is TGTGCCACCAGCAGAGAGGGCGGGAGAGGATATGAGCAGTTCTTC. It specifies CATSREGGRGYEQFF. Full variable domain (rest looked up from reference TRBV15 and TRBJ2-1): DAMVIQNPRYQVTQFGKPVTLSCSQTLNHNVMYWYQQKSSQAPKLLFHYYDKDFNNEADTPDNFQSRRPNTSFCFLDIRSPGLGDTAMYLCATSREGGRGYEQFFGPGTRLTVL.

V is TRBV7-9 and J is TRBJ2-3; D not certain. There are 18 residues in the CDR3. The germline V gene has CDR1 SEHNR and CDR2 FQNEAQ (reference sequence). V was cut by 5 bases and J by 2 bases, with 23 bases left in between. The chain's CDR3 is CASSPPEFSAAYTDTQYF. The CDR3 region has the DNA TGTGCCAGCAGCCCTCCTGAATTTTCGGCGGCCTACACAGATACGCAGTATTTT. Full variable domain (rest looked up from reference TRBV7-9 and TRBJ2-3): DTGVSQNPRHKITKRGQNVTFRCDPISEHNRLYWYRQTLGQGPEFLTYFQNEAQLEKSRLLSDRFSAERPKGSFSTLEIQRTEQGDSAMYLCASSPPEFSAAYTDTQYFGPGTRLTVL.